A selection of T cell receptor beta chains follows, all from one sample in a study of regulatory T cells in long-lasting Graves disease. One entry per CDR3 protein, called by TCRdb with MiXCR from the multiplex PCR reads. The data show over 350,000 distinct CDR3 sequences, over 14% seen once. The same data also contributed to another study, on T cells in Graves' hyperthyroidism and ophthalmopathy.

This material consisted of peripheral blood mononuclear cells (PBMCs), taken at new diagnosis, from a patient treated with antithyroid drugs. The receptors were gathered from a woman in her forties with Graves disease. Each CDR3 is given with its conserved first and last residue. The D gene is left open where the match is weak. Clone size is not always given. Where it is, it says once, few, many or a class for expanded clones.

V: TRBV28; D: TRBD1; size: many; J: TRBJ2-3; DNA: TGTACTTCGGGACAGGGGGCGAAGGAACGCACAGATACGCAGTATTTT; CDR3: CTSGQGAKERTDTQYF
V: TRBV6-1; D: TRBD1; size: few; J: TRBJ2-7; DNA: TGTGCCAGCAGCCCCGGTACTCAGGGGGTGGGGGAGCAGTACTTC; CDR3: CASSPGTQGVGEQYF
V: TRBV6-2/TRBV6-3; D: -; size: many; J: TRBJ2-1; DNA: TGTGCCAGCACCTCGGGAAGGGGGGCCTACAATGAGCAGTTCTTC; CDR3: CASTSGRGAYNEQFF
V: TRBV28; D: -; size: -; J: TRBJ1-1; DNA: TGTGCCAGCAGTGGGGCAGGGTCGAACACTGAAGCTTTCTTT; CDR3: CASSGAGSNTEAFF
V: TRBV5-6; D: -; size: many; J: TRBJ1-1; DNA: TGTGCCAGCAGCTTCGGGACGGCCGGTGAAGCTTTCTTT; CDR3: CASSFGTAGEAFF
V: TRBV6-4; D: -; size: -; J: TRBJ2-7; DNA: TGTGCCAGCAGTGACAAGGGCGGGAAGTACGAGCAGTACTTC; CDR3: CASSDKGGKYEQYF
V: TRBV11-2; D: TRBD1; size: many; J: TRBJ2-7; DNA: TGTGCCAGCAGCTTAGAGACAGGGGCTGGCGAGCAGTACTTC; CDR3: CASSLETGAGEQYF
V: TRBV28; D: TRBD1; size: many; J: TRBJ1-2; DNA: TGTGCCAGCAGCTCACCCTCGACAGGGCTAGCTAACTATGGCTACACCTTC; CDR3: CASSSPSTGLANYGYTF
V: TRBV29-1; D: -; size: few; J: TRBJ1-1; DNA: TGCAGCGTTTCGGGAGGGGAAAACACTGAAGCTTTCTTT; CDR3: CSVSGGENTEAFF
V: TRBV5-4; D: TRBD1; size: few; J: TRBJ1-1; DNA: TGTGCCAGCAGCTTTAGTCAGGGGGCTACTGAAGCTTTCTTT; CDR3: CASSFSQGATEAFF